These 5 T cell receptor beta chains share one sample of origin, sequenced in a study of T cell changes during pregnancy in multiple sclerosis. Libraries were prepared by immunoSEQ multiplex PCR; TCRdb keeps only in-frame clonotypes and omits some of them. The sample holds 55,000 to 80,000 clones, about nine tenths seen once. This material consisted of peripheral blood, taken after pregnancy. The source is a female donor in good health, enrolled as a control in a pregnancy study.

The chain recombines TRBV7-8 with TRBJ2-1, with D possibly TRBD2 on 5 matching bases. Germline CDR1 reads SGHVS; CDR2 reads FQNEAQ. This CDR3 is built from 15 residues. V was clipped by 4 bases and J by 3 bases, with 13 bases between them. The CDR3 sequence is CASSSMGAYYNEQFF. CDR3 DNA: TGTGCCAGCAGCTCAATGGGAGCCTACTACAATGAGCAGTTCTTC.

The chain carries TRBV4-3 and TRBJ2-6; unclear D gene. Germline CDR1 is LGHNA and CDR2 is YSLEER. The CDR3 extends over 14 amino acids. The ends were cut back, 0 bases at V and 4 bases at J, with 4 bases in the middle. The CDR3: CASSQDEGANVLTF. CDR3 DNA sequence: TGCGCCAGCAGCCAAGATGAGGGGGCCAACGTCCTGACTTTC.

The chain recombines TRBV10-3 with TRBJ1-1, with D possibly matching TRBD1 (6 bases). Germline CDR1 ENHRY, CDR2 SYGVKD. The V end was cut by 6 bases, the J end by 7 bases, with 18 bases between. This CDR3 spans 14 amino acids. The CDR3 sequence: CAIRAHDTGFEAFF. The DNA of the CDR3 is TGTGCCATCAGGGCGCACGATACAGGGTTTGAAGCTTTCTTT.

The rearrangement joins TRBV18 to TRBJ2-7, with D possibly being TRBD1 (5 bases). The CDR3 is made up of 14 amino acids. The V and J ends lost 3 bases and 2 bases respectively, with 11 bases between them. CDR1 is KGHSH, CDR2 LQKENI, per germline. For the CDR3, the DNA is TGTGCCAGCTCACCCCTGACAGTACCCTACGAGCAGTACTTC. This sequence encodes CASSPLTVPYEQYF.

V usage is TRBV9 and J usage is TRBJ2-4; TRBD2 matches at 8 bases. Trimming cost V 4 bases and J 0 bases; bases outside gene matches: 6. The CDR3 spans 16 residues. Germline assignment: CDR1 SGDLS and CDR2 YYNGEE. The CDR3 region has the DNA TGTGCCAGCAGCCCCGCGGGGGGCCAAGCCAAAAACATTCAGTACTTC. This translates into CASSPAGGQAKNIQYF.